This paragraph reports one T cell receptor beta chain. The entry originates in a study of blood T cell repertoires in COVID-19. Clones were read by immunoSEQ multiplex PCR, and TCRdb kept only the in-frame ones, dropping some. The data contain 190,000 or so clones, roughly 80% of them seen just once; the ten biggest clones take up approximately 7.6%. The CDR3 is made up of 13 amino acids. CDR1 is SGHVS, CDR2 FQNEAQ, per germline. The V and J ends lost 4 bases and 7 bases respectively, with 8 bases between them. Donors were grouped by their self-reported clinical history. The receptor was derived from a man aged 35-49 years who had recovered from COVID-19. The material sequenced was PBMCs or T cells enriched from blood (not recorded which). The V and J genes are TRBV7-8 and TRBJ1-6; a possible D gene is TRBD1 (5 bases). In nucleotides, the CDR3 is TGTGCCAGCAGCTGGGGCGTCAATTCACCCCTCCACTTT. It translates to CASSWGVNSPLHF.